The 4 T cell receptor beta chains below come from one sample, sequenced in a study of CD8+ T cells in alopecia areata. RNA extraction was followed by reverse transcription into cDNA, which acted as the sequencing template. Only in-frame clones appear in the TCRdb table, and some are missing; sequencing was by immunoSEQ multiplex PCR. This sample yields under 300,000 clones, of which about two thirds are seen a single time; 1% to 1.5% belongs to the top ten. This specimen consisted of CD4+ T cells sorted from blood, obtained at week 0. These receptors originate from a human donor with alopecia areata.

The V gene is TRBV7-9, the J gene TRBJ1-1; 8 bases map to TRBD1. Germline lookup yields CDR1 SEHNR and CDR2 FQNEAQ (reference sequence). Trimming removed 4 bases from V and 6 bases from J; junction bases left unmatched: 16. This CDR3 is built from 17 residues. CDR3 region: CASSSPLAGGKDAEAFF. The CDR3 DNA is TGTGCCAGCAGCTCCCCGCTTGCAGGGGGCAAGGACGCTGAAGCTTTCTTT.

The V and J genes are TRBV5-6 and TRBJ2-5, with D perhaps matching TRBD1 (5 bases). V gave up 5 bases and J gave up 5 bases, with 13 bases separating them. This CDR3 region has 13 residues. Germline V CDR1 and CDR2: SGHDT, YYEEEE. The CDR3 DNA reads TGTGCCAGCAGTGTCAGGGCGTTCGAGACCCAGTACTTC. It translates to CASSVRAFETQYF.

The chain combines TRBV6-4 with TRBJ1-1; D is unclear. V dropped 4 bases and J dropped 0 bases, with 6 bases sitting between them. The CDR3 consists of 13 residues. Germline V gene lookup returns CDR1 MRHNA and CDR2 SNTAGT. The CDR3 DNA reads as TGTGCCAGCAGTGTCCGCATGAACACTGAAGCTTTCTTT. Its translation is CASSVRMNTEAFF.

The CDR3 nucleotides are TGTGCCAGCAGCTTACGGGGAATTTGGGAGACCCAGTACTTC. Protein sequence: CASSLRGIWETQYF. The genes are TRBV7-8 and TRBJ2-5; TRBD2 is a possible D gene (5 bases). This CDR3 comprises 14 residues. The V and J ends lost 2 bases and 5 bases respectively, with 12 bases between them. Per germline, CDR1 SGHVS and CDR2 FQNEAQ.